This T cell receptor beta chain was profiled in a study of CD8 T cells in Susac syndrome. In blood CD8+ and CD4+ T cells, TCR beta underwent sequencing. Treatment-naive patients with stable or active relapsing-remitting disease were the multiple sclerosis controls. TEMRA cells were enriched by FACS, while CD8+ and CD4+ T cells were obtained through a negative isolation that was performed magnetically. Random hexamers served to reverse transcribe about 0.5 to 1 ug RNA. With immunoSEQ multiplex PCR, TCR beta CDR3 was amplified across 54 Vbeta and 13 Jbeta. TCRdb re-called the immunoSEQ multiplex PCR reads through MiXCR, storing one row per CDR3 protein. The top ten clones hold approximately 0.09% of a sample with about 180,000 distinct CDR3 sequences, 90% to 97% of them seen once. This TCR was sampled from a human donor with multiple sclerosis. Sequencing was done on a sample of CD4+ T cells from PBMCs.

The DNA for the CDR3 is TGTGCCAGCAGTCCTCGACAGGGACTGTACTTC. This codes for CASSPRQGLYF. The chain has TRBV12-3 or TRBV12-4 and TRBJ2-7, with D perhaps matching TRBD1 (7 bases). The CDR3 contains 11 residues. V dropped 5 bases and J dropped 12 bases, with 14 bases sitting between them.